The 18 T cell receptor beta chains below all came from one sample that was sequenced in a study of T cells after yellow fever vaccination. TCRdb re-derived calls from the 5' RACE reads in MiXCR, one entry per CDR3 protein. The sample yields 150,000 to 200,000 distinct CDR3 sequences, around 8.5% seen once. The sample here was CD8+ T cells sorted from PBMCs, taken 45 days after the yellow fever booster vaccination. The receptors here all came from a young man who received the YFV17D yellow fever vaccine.

This clonotype has only a few counts. The J gene is TRBJ2-1, the V gene TRBV7-8, with D unclear. Trimming pared 1 base from V and 9 bases from J, leaving 10 bases between. The CDR3 is 13 amino acids. The germline V gene encodes CDR1 SGHVS and CDR2 FQNEAQ. The CDR3 coding sequence is TGTGCCAGCAGCTTAGGGGTGGCGGTTGAGCAGTTCTTC. Amino acids: CASSLGVAVEQFF.

This clonotype occurred a few times. V is TRBV6-5 and J is TRBJ1-3; a weak D match, TRBD1 (5 bases). Germline-derived CDR1 and CDR2 are MNHEY and SVGAGI. V dropped 6 bases and J dropped 0 bases, with 12 bases sitting between them. The CDR3 consists of 15 residues. CDR3 in DNA: TGTGCCAGCAGAAGCCGGGGGTTCTCTGGAAACACCATATATTTT. This translates into CASRSRGFSGNTIYF.

This clonotype has a handful of counts. The chain joins TRBV29-1 to TRBJ1-2; no firm D call. CDR3 size: 11 residues. Looked up from germline, CDR1 is SQVTM and CDR2 is ANQGSEA. V lost 3 bases and J 8 bases, leaving 10 bases between the germline ends. CDR3 sequence (DNA): TGCAGCGTTGAGGCGACCGGGGGCTACACCTTC. Translating gives CSVEATGGYTF.

This clonotype was observed a few times. The rearrangement uses TRBV4-1 and TRBJ2-7, with 8 bases that match TRBD2. V shed 4 bases, J shed 6 bases, and the junction held 11 bases outside the gene matches. Germline-derived CDR1 and CDR2 are MGHRA and YSYEKL. This CDR3 region has 15 residues. CDR3 region: CASSLGGAGVREQYF. CDR3 in DNA: TGCGCCAGCAGCCTGGGGGGAGCGGGGGTTCGCGAGCAGTACTTC.

The V call is TRBV4-1, the J call TRBJ2-3; 9 bases align to TRBD1. The CDR3 spans 15 residues. The J segment lost 5 bases and the V segment lost 1 base, leaving 4 bases of the junction unmatched. Germline CDR1 MGHRA, CDR2 YSYEKL. DNA of the CDR3: TGCGCCAGCAGCCAAGTCAACAGGGGGCAAGATACGCAGTATTTT. Encoded protein: CASSQVNRGQDTQYF.

This clonotype was picked up a small number of times. The chain carries TRBV6-5 and TRBJ1-1; possibly TRBD1 for D (5 bases). This CDR3 region has 13 residues. The germline CDR1 and CDR2 sequences are MNHEY and SVGAGI. Trimming pared 2 bases from V and 5 bases from J, leaving 9 bases between. The CDR3 loop reads CASSYDRWTEAFF. CDR3 nucleotides: TGTGCCAGCAGTTACGACAGATGGACTGAAGCTTTCTTT.

This clonotype was observed a few times. This chain links TRBV20-1 with TRBJ1-5; D is uncertain. CDR1 and CDR2 from the germline V gene are DFQATT and SNEGSKA (reference sequence). V lost 5 bases and J lost 2, with 7 bases in between. This CDR3 is built from 12 residues. The CDR3 nucleotides are TGCAGTGCTTTGCGAGGCAATCAGCCCCAGCATTTT. Translating it yields CSALRGNQPQHF.

This clonotype was seen a handful of times. The chain is built from TRBV27 and TRBJ2-3; D is perhaps TRBD1 (5 bases). The CDR3 contains 16 residues. The V gene's germline CDR1 is MNHEY and CDR2 SMNVEV (reference sequence). V was clipped by 1 base and J by 2 bases, with 13 bases between them. The CDR3 bases are TGTGCCAGCAGTTTATTGGGGCCAGAGTCCACAGATACGCAGTATTTT. It codes for CASSLLGPESTDTQYF.

The chain carries TRBV30 and TRBJ1-1; D gene uncertain. Germline assignment: CDR1 GTSNPN and CDR2 SVGIG (reference sequence). The CDR3 sequence is 13 residues long. The V and J ends lost 4 bases and 6 bases respectively, with 15 bases between them. The CDR3 sequence: CAWTSGWGSEAFF. The CDR3 DNA follows: TGTGCCTGGACGTCAGGTTGGGGTTCTGAAGCTTTCTTT.

The table lists this clonotype with many counts. This sequence joins TRBV7-6 and TRBJ2-3, with 7 bases matching TRBD2. Germline CDR1 is SGHVS and CDR2 is FNYEAQ. V dropped 3 bases and J dropped 2; count of bases not matched to a gene: 5. CDR3 size: 15 residues. CDR3 bases: TGTGCCAGCAGCTTTGACGGGGGGTACACAGATACGCAGTATTTT. This sequence encodes CASSFDGGYTDTQYF. Together with reference TRBV7-6 and TRBJ2-3, the CDR3 gives the full variable domain: GAGVSQSPRYKVTKRGQDVALRCDPISGHVSLYWYRQALGQGPEFLTYFNYEAQQDKSGLPNDRFSAERPEGSISTLTIQRTEQRDSAMYRCASSFDGGYTDTQYFGPGTRLTVL.

The chain employs TRBV12-3 or TRBV12-4 and TRBJ2-7, with 8 bases that match TRBD1. This CDR3 contains 14 residues. V lost 5 bases, J lost 6 bases, and 9 bases stayed unmatched. CDR3 sequence: CASSPQGQAREQYF. Written as DNA, the CDR3 is TGTGCCAGCAGTCCCCAGGGACAGGCCCGCGAGCAGTACTTC.

This clonotype was observed a handful of times. This rearrangement joins TRBV4-1 to TRBJ2-2; D tentatively fits TRBD1 or TRBD2 (6 bases each). CDR1 and CDR2 (germline): MGHRA, YSYEKL. The germline V and J ends were trimmed by 5 bases and 6 bases, with 19 bases remaining between them. There are 16 residues in the CDR3. The CDR3 loop is CASSVGPGAGAGELFF. The CDR3 coding sequence is TGCGCCAGCAGCGTAGGCCCGGGGGCCGGGGCCGGGGAGCTGTTTTTT.

This clonotype was detected a few times. CDR3 protein: CASSSRDGLYEQYF. The CDR3 DNA follows: TGTGCCAGCAGCTCCCGGGACGGCCTATACGAGCAGTACTTC. The J gene is TRBJ2-7, the V gene TRBV9; D might be TRBD1 or TRBD2, each matching 5 bases. This CDR3 contains 14 residues. Trimming cost V 4 bases and J 4 bases, with 15 bases left between them. Germline V gives CDR1 SGDLS, CDR2 YYNGEE.

This clonotype was seen repeatedly, ten times or more. The chain is built from TRBV6-5 and TRBJ2-4, with D unresolved. CDR3 length equals 16 residues. V lost 2 bases and J lost 2, with 13 bases in between. Per the germline V gene, CDR1 is MNHEY and CDR2 is SVGAGI. The CDR3 region is CASSYNSWSTKNIQYF. CDR3 nucleotide sequence: TGTGCCAGCAGTTACAACTCGTGGTCGACCAAAAACATTCAGTACTTC.

The rearrangement uses TRBV7-9 and TRBJ1-4; D perhaps matches TRBD1 (5 bases). This CDR3 has 14 amino acids. V was shortened by 6 bases and J by 3 bases, with 11 bases between the two germline ends. CDR1 is SEHNR and CDR2 is FQNEAQ in the germline V gene (reference sequence). In nucleotides, the CDR3 is TGTGCCAGCAGTCCGGGCAGGGCTAATGAAAAACTGTTTTTT. It codes for CASSPGRANEKLFF.

This clonotype was observed a few times. The chain is built from TRBV9 and TRBJ2-1, with D tentatively TRBD1 (5 bases). With 1 base removed from V and 7 bases from J, the gap between germline ends came to 12 bases. This CDR3 has 14 amino acids. CDR1 is SGDLS, CDR2 YYNGEE, per germline. CDR3: CASSVLLSGNEQFF. CDR3 coding DNA: TGTGCCAGCAGCGTATTGCTCTCAGGGAATGAGCAGTTCTTC.

Details on this clonotype: The conserved closing phenylalanine or tryptophan is absent in this CDR3, likely reflecting a read error. The V and J genes are TRBV7-6 and TRBJ2-3; D possibly corresponds to TRBD1 (5 bases). The V end was cut by 4 bases, the J end by 4 bases, with 9 bases between. CDR1 SGHVS and CDR2 FNYEAQ come from the germline V gene. CDR3 length: 13 residues. CDR3 nucleotide sequence: TGTGCCAGCAGCTCGAGACAGCCAGATACGCAGTATCTT. It yields the protein CASSSRQPDTQYL.

V gene TRBV6-5 combines with J gene TRBJ2-5; D gene unclear. V lost 2 bases to trimming and J lost 5 bases, with 9 bases between them. Germline V gene lookup returns CDR1 MNHEY and CDR2 SVGAGI. The CDR3 totals 13 residues. CDR3 sequence (DNA): TGTGCCAGCAGTTACGAGGTTCACGAGACCCAGTACTTC. Translating it yields CASSYEVHETQYF.